This T cell receptor beta chain was captured by sequencing in a study of T-cell reconstitution after alpha-beta-depleted transplantation in children (dated by TCRdb to 2016 to 2017). For the study in its entirety: Using TCR repertoire profiling, the study followed T-cell immune reconstitution in a quantitative way in children after TCRalphabeta/CD19-depleted allogeneic hematopoietic cell transplantation. What the study reported, not specific to this receptor: In some patients, high TCRbeta diversity at day 60 was attributed to recipient T cells and intrathymic progenitors that had survived conditioning. The apparently early recovery of alphabetaT-cell counts about two months after transplant reportedly depended on only several hundred rapidly expanded clones that came from non-depleted graft cells. Hyperexpanded clone frequencies declined over subsequent months; after one year, T-cell counts and TCRbeta diversity were mostly attributed to newly produced T cells.

Only a few counts were recorded for this clonotype. It has no known antigen specificity. No qualities accompany the bases; no much larger clone lies one base away. V is reduced by 6 bases and J by 6 bases, leaving a spacing of 19 bases between them. The CDR3 goes from the cysteine to the phenylalanine over 15 residues. Only the CDR3 region is kept as DNA, spanning 45 bases read in frame from base 1. This sample's treatment or condition label indicates: allogeneic hematopoietic cell transplantation with graft depleted of TCRalphabeta T cells and CD19 B cells. TCRalphabeta/CD19-depleted allogeneic hematopoietic cell grafts were given to the transplant recipients, all of whom were children. The library was obtained by PCR. Sequencing relied on an Illumina HiSeq 2500. TCR library preparation used molecular barcoding, with unique molecular identifiers applied to normalize quantification of the TCRbeta repertoire. TCRdb reanalyzed the raw reads on its own, using fastp at Q25 for trimming and MiXCR for clone calling, and kept in-frame beta chains. A single entry per CDR3 protein holds the most common genes and DNA from its merged rows. For this sample the table gives approximately 230,000 distinct CDR3 sequences, of which 20% to 30% were detected only once. The ten largest clones represent 4% to 5.5% of the sample.

The clonotype was recovered from a female patient under 10 years old who had a stem cell transplant for congenital amegakaryocytic thrombocytopenia, so the T cells may come from the graft donor. The V and J segments used are TRBV12-3 or TRBV12-4 and TRBJ2-3, and possibly TRBD1, on 6 matching bases. The sequencing here drew on PBMCs, mostly from graft donor cells, taken 360 days after TCRalphabeta/CD19-depleted stem cell transplant. The nucleotide sequence reads as follows: TGTGCCAGCAGCATGCAGGGGAGTGTTCTGGATACGCAGTATTTT. This encodes CASSMQGSVLDTQYF.